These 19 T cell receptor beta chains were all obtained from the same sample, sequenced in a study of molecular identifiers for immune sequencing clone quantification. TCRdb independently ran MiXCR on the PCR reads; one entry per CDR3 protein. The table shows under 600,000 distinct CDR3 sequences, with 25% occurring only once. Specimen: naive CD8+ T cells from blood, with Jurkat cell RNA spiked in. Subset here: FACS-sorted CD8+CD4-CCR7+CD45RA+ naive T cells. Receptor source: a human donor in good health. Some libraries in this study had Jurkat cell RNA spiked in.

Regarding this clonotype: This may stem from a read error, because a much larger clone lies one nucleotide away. CDR3 sequence (DNA): TGCGCCAGCAGCCAAGGGGTCTTGGGGGTCGGGGGCTACGGGCAGTACTTC. Residues: CASSQGVLGVGGYGQYF. The J gene is TRBJ2-7, the V gene TRBV4-3; perhaps D is TRBD1 or TRBD2 (6 bases each). CDR1 and CDR2 from the germline V gene are LGHNA and YSLEER. The CDR3 has 17 residues.

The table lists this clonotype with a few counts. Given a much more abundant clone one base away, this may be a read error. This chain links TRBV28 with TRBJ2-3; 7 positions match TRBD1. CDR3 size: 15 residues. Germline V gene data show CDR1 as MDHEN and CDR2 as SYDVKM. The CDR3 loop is CVSSQGQAKADTQYF. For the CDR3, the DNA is TGTGTCAGCAGTCAAGGACAGGCGAAAGCAGATACGCAGTATTTT.

This CDR3 is CASSLQGSTYEQYF. The CDR3 DNA reads as TGTGCCAGCAGTTTACAGGGGTCTACCTACGAGCAGTACTTC. The V call is TRBV12-3 or TRBV12-4, the J call TRBJ2-7; TRBD1 might be the D (6 bases). The CDR3 sequence is 14 residues long. Between the trimmed V and J ends, which lost 2 bases and 2 bases, there was a span of 10 bases.

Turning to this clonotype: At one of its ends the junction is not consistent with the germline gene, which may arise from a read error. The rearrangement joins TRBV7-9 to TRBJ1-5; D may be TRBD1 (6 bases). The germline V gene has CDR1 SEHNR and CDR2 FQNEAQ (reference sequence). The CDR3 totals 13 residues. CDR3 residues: CAGSLGGAQPQHF. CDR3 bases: TGTGCCGGCAGCTTAGGGGGGGCTCAGCCCCAGCATTTT.

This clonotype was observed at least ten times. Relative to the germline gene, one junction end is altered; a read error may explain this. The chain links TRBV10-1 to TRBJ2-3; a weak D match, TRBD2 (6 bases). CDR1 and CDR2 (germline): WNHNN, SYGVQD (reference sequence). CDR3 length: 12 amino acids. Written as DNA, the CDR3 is TGTGCCAGCAGCGGAGGGTCAGATACGCAGTATTTT. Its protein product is CASSGGSDTQYF.

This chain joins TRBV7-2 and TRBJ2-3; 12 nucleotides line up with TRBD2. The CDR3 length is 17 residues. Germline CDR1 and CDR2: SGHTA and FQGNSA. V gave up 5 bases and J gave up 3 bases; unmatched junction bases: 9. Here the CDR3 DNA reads TGTGCCAGCAGCACACCGATGCTAGCGGGAGGGACAGATACGCAGTATTTT. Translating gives CASSTPMLAGGTDTQYF.

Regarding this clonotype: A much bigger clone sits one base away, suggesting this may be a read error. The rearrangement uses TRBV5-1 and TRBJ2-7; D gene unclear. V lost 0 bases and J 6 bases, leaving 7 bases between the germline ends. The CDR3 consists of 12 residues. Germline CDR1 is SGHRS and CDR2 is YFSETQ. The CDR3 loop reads CASSLGWIEQYF. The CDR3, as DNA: TGCGCCAGCAGCTTGGGATGGATCGAGCAGTACTTC. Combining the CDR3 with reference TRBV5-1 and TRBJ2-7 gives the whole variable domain KAGVTQTPRYLIKTRGQQVTLSCSPISGHRSVSWYQQTPGQGLQFLFEYFSETQRNKGNFPGRFSGRQFSNSRSEMNVSTLELGDSALYLCASSLGWIEQYFGPGTRLTVT.

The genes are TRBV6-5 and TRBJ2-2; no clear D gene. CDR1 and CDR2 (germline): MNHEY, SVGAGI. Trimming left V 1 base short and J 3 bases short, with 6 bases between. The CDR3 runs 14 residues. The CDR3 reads CASSYLEDTGELFF. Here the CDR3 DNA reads TGTGCCAGCAGTTACTTGGAAGACACCGGGGAGCTGTTTTTT.

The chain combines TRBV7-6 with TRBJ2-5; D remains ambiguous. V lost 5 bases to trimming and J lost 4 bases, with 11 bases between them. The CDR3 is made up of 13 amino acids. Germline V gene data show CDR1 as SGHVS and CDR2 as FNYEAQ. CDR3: CASSLTRGETQYF. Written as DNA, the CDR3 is TGTGCCAGCAGCCTTACCCGAGGAGAGACCCAGTACTTC.

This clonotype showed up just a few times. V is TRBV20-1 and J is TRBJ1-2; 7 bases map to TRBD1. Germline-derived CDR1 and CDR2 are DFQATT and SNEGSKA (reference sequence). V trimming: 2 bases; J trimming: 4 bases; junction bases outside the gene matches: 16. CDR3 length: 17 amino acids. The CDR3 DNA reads TGCAGTGCTAGATCCGGGACAGCGAGGATTTTTGGCTATGGCTACACCTTC. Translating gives CSARSGTARIFGYGYTF.

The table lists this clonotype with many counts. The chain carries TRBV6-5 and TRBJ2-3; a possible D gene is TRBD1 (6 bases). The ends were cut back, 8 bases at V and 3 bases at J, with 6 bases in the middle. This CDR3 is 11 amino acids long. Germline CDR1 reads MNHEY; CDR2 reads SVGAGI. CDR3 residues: CASQGTDTQYF. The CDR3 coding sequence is TGTGCCAGCCAGGGGACAGATACGCAGTATTTT.

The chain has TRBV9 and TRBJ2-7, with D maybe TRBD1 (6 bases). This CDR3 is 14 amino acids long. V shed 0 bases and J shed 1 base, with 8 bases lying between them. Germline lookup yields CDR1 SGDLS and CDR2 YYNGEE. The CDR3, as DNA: TGTGCCAGCAGCGTAGGAGGACAGTCCTACGAGCAGTACTTC. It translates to CASSVGGQSYEQYF.

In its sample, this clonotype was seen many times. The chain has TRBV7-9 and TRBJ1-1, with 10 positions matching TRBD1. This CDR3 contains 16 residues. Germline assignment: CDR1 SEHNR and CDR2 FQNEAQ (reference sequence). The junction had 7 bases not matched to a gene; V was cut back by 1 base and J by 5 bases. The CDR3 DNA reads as TGTGCCAGCAGCTTAGGGACAGGGGGAAAGAGTACTGAAGCTTTCTTT. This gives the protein CASSLGTGGKSTEAFF.

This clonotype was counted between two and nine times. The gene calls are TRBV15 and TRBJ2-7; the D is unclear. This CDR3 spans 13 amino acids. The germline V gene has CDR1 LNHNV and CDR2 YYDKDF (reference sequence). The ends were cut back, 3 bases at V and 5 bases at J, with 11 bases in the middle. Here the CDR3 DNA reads TGTGCCACCAGCAGCTCCTTCTTGGACGAGCAGTACTTC. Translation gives CATSSSFLDEQYF. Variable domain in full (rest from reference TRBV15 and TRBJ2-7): DAMVIQNPRYQVTQFGKPVTLSCSQTLNHNVMYWYQQKSSQAPKLLFHYYDKDFNNEADTPDNFQSRRPNTSFCFLDIRSPGLGDTAMYLCATSSSFLDEQYFGPGTRLTVT.

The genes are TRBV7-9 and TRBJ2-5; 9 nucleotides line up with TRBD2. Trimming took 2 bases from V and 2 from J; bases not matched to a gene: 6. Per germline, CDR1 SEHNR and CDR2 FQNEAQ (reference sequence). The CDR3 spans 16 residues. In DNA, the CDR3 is TGTGCCAGCAGCTTAATCGGGCGGGGGGGACAAGAGACCCAGTACTTC. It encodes CASSLIGRGGQETQYF.

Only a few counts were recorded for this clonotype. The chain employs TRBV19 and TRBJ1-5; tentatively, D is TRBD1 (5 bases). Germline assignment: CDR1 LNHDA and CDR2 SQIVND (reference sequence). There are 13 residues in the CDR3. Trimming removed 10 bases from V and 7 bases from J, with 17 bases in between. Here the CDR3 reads CATGTATGQPQHF. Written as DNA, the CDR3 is TGTGCCACCGGGACGGCCACCGGACAGCCCCAGCATTTT.

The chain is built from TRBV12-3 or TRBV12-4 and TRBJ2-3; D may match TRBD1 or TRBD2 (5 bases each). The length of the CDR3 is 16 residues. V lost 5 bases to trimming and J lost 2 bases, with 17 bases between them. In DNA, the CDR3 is TGTGCCAGCAGTATTGGGGGAGTGGGAAACACAGATACGCAGTATTTT. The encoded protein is CASSIGGVGNTDTQYF.

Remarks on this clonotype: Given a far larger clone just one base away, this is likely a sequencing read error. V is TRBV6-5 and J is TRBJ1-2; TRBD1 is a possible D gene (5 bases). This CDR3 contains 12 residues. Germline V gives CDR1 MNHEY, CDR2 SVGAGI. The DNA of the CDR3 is TGTGCCAGCAGTCCCGACAGCTATGGCTACGCCTTC. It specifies CASSPDSYGYAF.

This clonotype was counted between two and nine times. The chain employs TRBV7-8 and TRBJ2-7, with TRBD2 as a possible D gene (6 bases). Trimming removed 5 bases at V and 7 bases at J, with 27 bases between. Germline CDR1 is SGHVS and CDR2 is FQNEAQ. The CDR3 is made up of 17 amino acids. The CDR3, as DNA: TGTGCCAGCAGCCCCTTCACATCTGCCGGGGGAAGTGGAGAGCAGTACTTC. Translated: CASSPFTSAGGSGEQYF.